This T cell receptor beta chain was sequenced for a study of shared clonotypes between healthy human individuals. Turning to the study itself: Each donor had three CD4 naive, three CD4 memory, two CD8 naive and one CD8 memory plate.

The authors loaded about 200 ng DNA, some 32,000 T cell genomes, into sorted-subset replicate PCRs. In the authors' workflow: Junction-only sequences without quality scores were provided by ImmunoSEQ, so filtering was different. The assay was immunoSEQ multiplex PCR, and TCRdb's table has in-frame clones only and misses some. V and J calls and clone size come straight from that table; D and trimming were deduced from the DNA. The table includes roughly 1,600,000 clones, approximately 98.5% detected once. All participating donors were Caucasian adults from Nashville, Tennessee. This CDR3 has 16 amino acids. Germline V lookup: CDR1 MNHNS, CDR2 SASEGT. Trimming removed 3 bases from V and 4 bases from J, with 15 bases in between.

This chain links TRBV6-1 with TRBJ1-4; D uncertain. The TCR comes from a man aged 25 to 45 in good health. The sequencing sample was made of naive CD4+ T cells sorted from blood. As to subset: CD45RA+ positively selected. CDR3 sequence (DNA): TGTGCCAGCAGTGATCGAGCAGGTTGGGATAATGAAAAACTGTTTTTT. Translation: CASSDRAGWDNEKLFF.